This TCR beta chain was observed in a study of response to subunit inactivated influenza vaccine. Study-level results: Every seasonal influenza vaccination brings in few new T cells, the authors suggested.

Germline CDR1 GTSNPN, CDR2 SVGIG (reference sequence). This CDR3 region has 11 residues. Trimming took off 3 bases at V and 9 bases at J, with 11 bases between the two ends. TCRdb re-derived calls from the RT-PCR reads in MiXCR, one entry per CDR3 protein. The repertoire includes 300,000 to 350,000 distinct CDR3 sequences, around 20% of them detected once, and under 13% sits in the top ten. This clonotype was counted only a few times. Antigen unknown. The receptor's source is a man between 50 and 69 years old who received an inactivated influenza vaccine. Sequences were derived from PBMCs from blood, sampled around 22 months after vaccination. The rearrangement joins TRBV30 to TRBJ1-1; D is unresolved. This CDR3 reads CAWSNSGKAFF. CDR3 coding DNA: TGTGCCTGGAGCAACAGCGGTAAAGCTTTCTTT.